The T cell receptor (beta chain) under discussion was sequenced for a study of OX40 agonist ivuxolimab in advanced cancers. CDR1 and CDR2 (germline): SEHNR, FQNEAQ (reference sequence). The CDR3 consists of 13 residues. Trimming shortened V by 1 base and J by 2 bases, and 4 bases separated the two germline ends. The data were produced by immunoSEQ multiplex PCR, yet TCRdb's version contains in-frame clones alone and is incomplete. The sample includes around 78,000 clones, around 87% seen only once; the top ten take 0.2% to 0.3%. General study findings and limits: Fewer expanded clones were found on average in CD4+ than in CD8+ T cells.

Remarks on this clone: The antigen is undetermined. This sample also contains other DNA sequences that code for the same CDR3.

The genes are TRBV7-9 and TRBJ2-3; no reliable D call. The sequence derives from an adult with an advanced solid tumor such as melanoma, head and neck, liver or kidney cancer. Sequencing used CD4+ or CD8+ T cells sorted from blood, obtained in a trial of the OX40 agonist ivuxolimab. CDR3 in amino acids: CASSLGTTDTQYF. The CDR3 nucleotides are TGTGCCAGCAGCTTAGGAACCACAGATACGCAGTATTTT.